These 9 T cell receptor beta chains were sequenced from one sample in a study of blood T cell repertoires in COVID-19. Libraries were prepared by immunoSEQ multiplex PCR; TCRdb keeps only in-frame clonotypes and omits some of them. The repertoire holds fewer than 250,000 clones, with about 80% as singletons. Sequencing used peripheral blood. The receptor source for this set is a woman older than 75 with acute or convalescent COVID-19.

The CDR3 region has the DNA TGTGCCAGCAGTTACGACAGCTCCTCCTACAATGAGCAGTTCTTC. It encodes CASSYDSSSYNEQFF. The chain combines TRBV6-5 with TRBJ2-1, with D maybe TRBD1 (5 bases). CDR1 and CDR2 from the germline V gene are MNHEY and SVGAGI. Trimming took 2 bases from V and 0 from J, leaving 8 bases between them. The CDR3 loop spans 15 amino acids.

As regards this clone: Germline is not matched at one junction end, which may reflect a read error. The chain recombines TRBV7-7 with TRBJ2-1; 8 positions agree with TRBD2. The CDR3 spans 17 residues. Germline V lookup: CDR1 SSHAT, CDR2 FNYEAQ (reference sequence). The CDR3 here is CASSLEGSGRGNNEQFF. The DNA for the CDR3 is TGTGCTAGCAGCTTAGAGGGGTCCGGGAGGGGAAACAATGAGCAGTTCTTC.

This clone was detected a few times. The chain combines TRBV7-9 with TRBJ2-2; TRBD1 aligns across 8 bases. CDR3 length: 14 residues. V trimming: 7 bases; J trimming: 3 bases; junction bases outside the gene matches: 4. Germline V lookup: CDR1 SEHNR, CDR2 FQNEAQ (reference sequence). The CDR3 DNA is TGTGCCAGCAAAAAGACAGGGGACACCGGGGAGCTGTTTTTT. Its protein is CASKKTGDTGELFF.

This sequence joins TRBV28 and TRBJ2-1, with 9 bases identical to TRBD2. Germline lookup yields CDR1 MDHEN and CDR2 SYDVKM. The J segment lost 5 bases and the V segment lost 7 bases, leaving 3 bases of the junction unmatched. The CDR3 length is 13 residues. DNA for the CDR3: TGTGCCAGCATTAGCGGGAGTAACAATGAGCAGTTCTTC. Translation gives CASISGSNNEQFF.

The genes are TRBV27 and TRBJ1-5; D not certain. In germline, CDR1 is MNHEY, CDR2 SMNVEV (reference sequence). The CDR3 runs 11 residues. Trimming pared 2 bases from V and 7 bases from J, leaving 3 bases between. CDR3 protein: CASSLGQPQHF. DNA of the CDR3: TGTGCCAGCAGTTTAGGCCAGCCCCAGCATTTT.

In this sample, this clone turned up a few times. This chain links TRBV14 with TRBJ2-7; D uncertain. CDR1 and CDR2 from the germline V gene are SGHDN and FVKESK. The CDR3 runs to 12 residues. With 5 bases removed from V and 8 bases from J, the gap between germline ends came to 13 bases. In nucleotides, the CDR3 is TGTGCCAGCAGCTCTAGTGGCCTCCAGCAGTACTTC. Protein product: CASSSSGLQQYF.

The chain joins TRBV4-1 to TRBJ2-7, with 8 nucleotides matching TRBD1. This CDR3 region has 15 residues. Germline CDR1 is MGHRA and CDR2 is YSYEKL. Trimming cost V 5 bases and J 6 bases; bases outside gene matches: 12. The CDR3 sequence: CASSATGGAFGEQYF. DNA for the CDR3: TGCGCCAGCAGCGCCACAGGGGGAGCGTTCGGCGAGCAGTACTTC.

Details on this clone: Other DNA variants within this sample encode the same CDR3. CDR3 amino acids: CSARGGYEQYF. DNA for the CDR3: TGCAGTGCTAGAGGAGGGTACGAGCAGTACTTC. The V gene is TRBV20-1, the J gene TRBJ2-7, with D possibly TRBD2 on 5 matching bases. The ends were cut back, 1 base at V and 4 bases at J, with 5 bases in the middle. The CDR3 sequence is 11 residues long. Looked up from germline, CDR1 is DFQATT and CDR2 is SNEGSKA (reference sequence).

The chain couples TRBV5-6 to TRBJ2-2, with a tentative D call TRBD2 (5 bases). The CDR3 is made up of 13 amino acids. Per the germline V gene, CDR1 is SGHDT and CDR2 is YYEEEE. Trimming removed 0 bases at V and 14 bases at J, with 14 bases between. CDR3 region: CASSLGAGLVLFF. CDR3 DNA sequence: TGTGCCAGCAGCTTGGGAGCCGGACTGGTACTGTTTTTT.